These 5 T cell receptor beta chains share one sample of origin, sequenced in a study of T-cell reconstitution after alpha-beta-depleted transplantation in children (dated by TCRdb to 2016 to 2017). Receptors were amplified or captured by PCR. Sequencer: Illumina HiSeq 2500. TCR library preparation used molecular barcoding, with unique molecular identifiers applied to normalize quantification of the TCRbeta repertoire. Through fastp at Q25 and MiXCR, TCRdb rebuilt clones from the public reads, retaining in-frame beta chains. Duplicate CDR3 protein sequences are folded into a single record with the most common DNA and genes. Counted in this sample were about 610,000 distinct CDR3 sequences; 8% to 11% of them appeared once. Together, the top ten hold 3.5% to 5% of the sample. Specimen: PBMCs from the stem cell graft donor, collected from the stem cell graft. Receptors were obtained from a human donor who donated a stem cell graft to a child with acute myeloid leukemia.

The chain has TRBV20-1 and TRBJ1-1; a possible D gene is TRBD1 (5 bases). Per germline, CDR1 DFQATT and CDR2 SNEGSKA (reference sequence). This CDR3 spans 13 amino acids. Trimming took 4 bases from V and 5 from J, leaving 14 bases between them. CDR3 residues: CSAKQAPGTEAFF. The CDR3 coding sequence is TGCAGTGCTAAACAGGCTCCGGGGACTGAAGCTTTCTTT.

Remarks on this clonotype: The limits of the CDR3 on the DNA are not certain, so only TCRdb's listed CDR3 is given. V usage is TRBV9 and J usage is TRBJ1-1; TRBD1 was called by the table and not checked on the DNA. CDR1 and CDR2 from the germline V gene are SGDLS and YYNGEE. The CDR3 numbers 13 amino acids, ends counted. This chain's CDR3 is CASSVGQGTEAYF.

This clonotype appeared a few times. The chain couples TRBV29-1 to TRBJ2-2, with 8 bases aligning to TRBD2. Per germline, CDR1 SQVTM and CDR2 ANQGSEA. The CDR3 extends over 15 amino acids. V shed 7 bases and J 3 bases; nucleotides not matched to a gene: 10. This CDR3 reads CSALEASGYTGELFF. Here the CDR3 DNA reads TGCAGCGCCTTGGAGGCTAGCGGGTACACCGGGGAGCTGTTTTTT.

This clonotype was seen at least ten times. V usage is TRBV10-3 and J usage is TRBJ2-7; 11 positions agree with TRBD2. The CDR3 extends over 16 amino acids. V shed 2 bases and J 4 bases; nucleotides not matched to a gene: 7. Germline loops: CDR1 ENHRY, CDR2 SYGVKD. The CDR3 coding sequence is TGTGCCATCAGTGAGCCTAAGACTAGCGGGAAATACGAGCAGTACTTC. This encodes CAISEPKTSGKYEQYF.

This clonotype was picked up a small number of times. This chain uses TRBV7-1 with TRBJ1-5, with D possibly matching TRBD1 (5 bases). TRBV7-1 is labeled an ORF, and its function is uncertain. This CDR3 is 15 amino acids long. V gave up 6 bases and J gave up 7 bases, with 19 bases separating them. The CDR3 sequence is CASSSRTGGGQPQHF. In DNA form, the CDR3 reads TGTGCCAGCAGTTCGAGAACGGGGGGGGGACAGCCCCAGCATTTT.